Listed below are T cell receptor beta chains from one sample, sequenced in a study of control samples from healthy donors and cancer patients. Sequenced by immunoSEQ multiplex PCR; TCRdb stores in-frame clones only, minus some. The data hold roughly 190,000 clones, with about 91% observed a single time. Sample: blood. The receptors derive from a man aged 30 to 39 in good health. Both conserved end residues are part of each CDR3. D genes are given only for firm matches. The listing skips clone size in some rows; elsewhere it reads once, few, many or a size class.

TRBD2,-,TRBJ2-1,TRBV11-2,CASSLESWTSGTNEQFF,TGTGCCAGCAGCTTGGAGTCGTGGACTAGCGGGACCAATGAGCAGTTCTTC
-,-,TRBJ1-2,TRBV5-8,CASSLSRPYGYTF,TGTGCCAGCAGCTTGAGCCGCCCCTATGGCTACACCTTC
TRBD2,-,TRBJ2-1,TRBV7-9,CASSFSGLAGGPNEQFF,TGTGCCAGCAGCTTCTCGGGACTAGCGGGGGGGCCGAATGAGCAGTTCTTC
-,-,TRBJ1-5,TRBV7-2,CASSLALRGSNQPQHF,TGTGCCAGCAGCTTAGCATTGCGGGGAAGCAATCAGCCCCAGCATTTT
TRBD1,-,TRBJ2-3,TRBV9,CASSGGQNTDTQYF,TGTGCCAGCAGCGGGGGACAGAACACAGATACGCAGTATTTT
-,few,TRBJ1-4,TRBV5-8,CASSNIVRLSEKLFF,TGTGCCAGCAGCAACATAGTTCGGCTAAGTGAAAAACTGTTTTTT
TRBD1,once,TRBJ2-7,TRBV27,CASSVPGTARLEQYF,TGTGCCAGCAGCGTTCCCGGGACAGCCCGTCTCGAGCAGTACTTC
TRBD2,-,TRBJ2-3,TRBV11-2,CASSALGWSGGANTQYF,TGTGCCAGCAGCGCCTTAGGCTGGAGCGGGGGGGCGAATACGCAGTATTTT
TRBD1,-,TRBJ1-2,TRBV5-1,CASREGQPNYGYTF,TGCGCCAGCAGGGAGGGACAGCCTAACTATGGCTACACCTTC
-,-,TRBJ2-3,TRBV7-9,CASSFPSTDTQYF,TGTGCCAGCAGCTTTCCTAGCACAGATACGCAGTATTTT
TRBD1,-,TRBJ1-1,TRBV6-5,CASTETGGTEAFF,TGTGCCAGCACCGAAACAGGGGGCACTGAAGCTTTCTTT
-,-,TRBJ1-1,TRBV12-3/TRBV12-4,CASSLALGRAAFF,TGTGCCAGCAGTTTAGCGCTCGGCAGAGCAGCTTTCTTT
TRBD2,-,TRBJ2-3,TRBV9,CASSVALAGGPADTQYF,TGTGCCAGCAGCGTAGCACTAGCGGGGGGGCCAGCAGATACGCAGTATTTT
-,once,TRBJ1-2,TRBV18,CASSPLATPYGYTF,TGTGCCAGCTCACCATTGGCGACACCTTATGGCTACACCTTC
-,-,TRBJ1-1,TRBV6-6,CASSYSLGGATEAFF,TGTGCCAGCAGTTACTCCTTAGGGGGGGCCACTGAAGCTTTCTTT
TRBD1,-,TRBJ1-2,TRBV7-8,CASSLAQGVGGGYTF,TGTGCCAGCAGCTTAGCCCAGGGGGTGGGTGGTGGCTACACCTTC
-,-,TRBJ2-1,TRBV25-1,CASSASTWDNEQFF,TGTGCCAGCAGTGCGTCAACCTGGGACAATGAGCAGTTCTTC
-,-,TRBJ1-5,TRBV5-1,CASSLMGDSNQPQHF,TGCGCCAGCAGCTTGATGGGGGATAGCAATCAGCCCCAGCATTTT
-,-,TRBJ2-3,TRBV4-1,CASSQLQGADTQYF,TGCGCCAGCAGCCAGCTACAGGGAGCAGATACGCAGTATTTT
-,-,TRBJ1-5,TRBV5-1,CASSWDNQPQHF,TGCGCCAGCAGCTGGGACAATCAGCCCCAGCATTTT
TRBD1,-,TRBJ2-5,TRBV7-9,CASSPRDRGETQYF,TGTGCCAGCAGCCCAAGGGACAGGGGGGAGACCCAGTACTTC
-,-,TRBJ1-1,TRBV10-3,CAISVGGSNTEAFF,TGTGCCATCAGTGTGGGGGGGTCGAACACTGAAGCTTTCTTT
-,-,TRBJ1-6,TRBV23-1,CASSQSGRVNSPLHF,TGCGCCAGCAGTCAATCGGGACGGGTTAATTCACCCCTCCACTTT
-,-,TRBJ1-5,TRBV10-1,CASSDSNQPQHF,TGCGCCAGCAGCGATAGCAATCAGCCCCAGCATTTT
TRBD1,once,TRBJ1-5,TRBV6-5,CASILQGIGNQPQHF,TGTGCCAGCATCTTACAGGGGATTGGCAATCAGCCCCAGCATTTT
TRBD2,-,TRBJ2-1,TRBV10-1,CASSDGASGDNEQFF,TGCGCCAGCAGTGACGGGGCTAGCGGGGACAATGAGCAGTTCTTC
-,-,TRBJ1-1,TRBV23-1,CASRAGGANKGTEAFF,TGCGCCAGCAGGGCGGGGGGCGCAAATAAGGGGACTGAAGCTTTCTTT
-,-,TRBJ2-1,TRBV5-1,CASSLDGTGLLWNEQFF,TGCGCCAGCAGCTTGGATGGGACGGGACTCCTATGGAATGAGCAGTTCTTC
-,-,TRBJ1-2,TRBV5-4,CASSLALGSNYGYTF,TGTGCCAGCAGCTTGGCTCTAGGGTCTAACTATGGCTACACCTTC
-,few,TRBJ1-3,TRBV19,CASSTSPIISGNTIYF,TGTGCCAGTAGTACCTCCCCGATAATTTCTGGAAACACCATATATTTT
-,-,TRBJ1-5,TRBV16,CASSQSTGSNQPQHF,TGTGCCAGCAGCCAATCGACAGGAAGCAATCAGCCCCAGCATTTT
-,-,TRBJ2-1,TRBV30,CASSQSSYNEQFF,TGTGCCTCATCGCAGAGCTCCTACAATGAGCAGTTCTTC
TRBD1,-,TRBJ1-2,TRBV7-9,CASSSGQGFGGYGYTF,TGTGCCAGCAGCTCCGGACAGGGCTTCGGTGGCTATGGCTACACCTTC
-,-,TRBJ2-3,TRBV27,CASSLSFGSSTDTQYF,TGTGCCAGCAGTTTATCGTTTGGGTCTAGCACAGATACGCAGTATTTT
-,-,TRBJ1-3,TRBV29-1,CSVQSGESGNTIYF,TGCAGCGTCCAATCCGGGGAGTCTGGAAACACCATATATTTT
TRBD1,-,TRBJ1-4,TRBV30,CAWSANRQGAREKLFF,TGTGCCTGGAGTGCGAATAGACAGGGGGCGAGAGAAAAACTGTTTTTT
-,-,TRBJ1-3,TRBV7-8,CASSLLRVTGPGNTIYF,TGTGCCAGCAGCTTACTCAGGGTCACAGGGCCCGGAAACACCATATATTTT
TRBD1,-,TRBJ1-3,TRBV18,CASSPRGGQGGNTIYF,TGTGCCAGCTCACCCAGGGGGGGGCAGGGTGGAAACACCATATATTTT
-,-,TRBJ2-1,TRBV4-1,CASSQELGRQFF,TGCGCCAGCAGCCAGGAACTAGGTAGGCAGTTCTTC
-,-,TRBJ2-5,TRBV4-1,CASSPGWSETQYF,TGCGCCAGCAGCCCAGGGTGGTCCGAGACCCAGTACTTC
-,-,TRBJ1-2,TRBV30,CAWSKGILFF,TGTGCCTGGAGTAAGGGAATCCTCTTCTTC
TRBD1,-,TRBJ2-5,TRBV9,CASSGTGGETQYF,TGTGCCAGCAGCGGTACAGGGGGGGAGACCCAGTACTTC
-,-,TRBJ1-5,TRBV29-1,CSAQYGAGQPQHF,TGCAGCGCTCAATACGGGGCGGGCCAGCCCCAGCATTTT
TRBD1,-,TRBJ1-5,TRBV2,CASSLPPTGGNQPQHF,TGTGCCAGCAGTCTCCCCCCGACAGGGGGCAATCAGCCCCAGCATTTT
-,once,TRBJ2-2,TRBV2,CASSEAWTGELFF,TGTGCCAGCAGTGAAGCTTGGACAGGGGAGCTGTTTTTT
-,once,TRBJ1-3,TRBV6-5,CASSYSIREDTIYF,TGTGCCAGCAGTTACTCGATCCGGGAGGACACCATATATTTT
TRBD2,-,TRBJ2-2,TRBV24-1,CATSDWTSGGLGELFF,TGTGCCACCAGTGATTGGACTAGCGGGGGCCTGGGGGAGCTGTTTTTT
-,-,TRBJ1-2,TRBV6-5,CASKPFGLEGYTF,TGTGCCAGCAAGCCCTTTGGGCTTGAGGGCTACACCTTC
-,-,TRBJ1-1,TRBV30,CAWSVQGNTEAFF,TGTGCCTGGAGTGTACAAGGGAACACTGAAGCTTTCTTT
TRBD1,-,TRBJ2-3,TRBV7-9,CASKGVILGQEYTDTQYF,TGTGCCAGCAAAGGGGTCATACTGGGACAGGAGTACACAGATACGCAGTATTTT
TRBD1,once,TRBJ1-5,TRBV19,CASKAGQGISQPQHF,TGTGCCAGTAAGGCGGGACAGGGTATCAGTCAGCCCCAGCATTTT